Below, 2 T cell receptor beta chains from the same sample are listed, as sequenced in a study of T cell changes during pregnancy in multiple sclerosis. The protocol was immunoSEQ multiplex PCR, while the TCRdb copy is restricted to in-frame clones and leaves out a portion. The sample shows 93,000 or so clones, roughly 93% of them seen only once. The source was peripheral blood, collected after pregnancy. The receptors were sampled from a female donor with multiple sclerosis, enrolled in a pregnancy study.

The chain uses TRBV2 and TRBJ2-7; 9 positions agree with TRBD1. The CDR3 runs to 16 residues. V gave up 6 bases and J gave up 2 bases; unmatched junction bases: 11. Germline assignment: CDR1 SNHLY and CDR2 FYNNEI. Here the CDR3 DNA reads TGTGCCAGCAGCCCCCAACCGGGACAGGGTGCCTACGAGCAGTACTTC. Translated, it gives CASSPQPGQGAYEQYF.

The chain combines TRBV11-1 with TRBJ2-7; 7 nucleotides line up with TRBD1. Germline-derived CDR1 and CDR2 are SGHAT and FQDESV (reference sequence). V shed 5 bases, J shed 3 bases, and the junction held 4 bases outside the gene matches. This CDR3 is built from 13 residues. The CDR3: CASSPTGVYEQYF. DNA for the CDR3: TGTGCCAGCAGCCCAACAGGGGTCTACGAGCAGTACTTC. The full variable domain, with the rest looked up from reference TRBV11-1 and TRBJ2-7, is EAEVAQSPRYKITEKSQAVAFWCDPISGHATLYWYRQILGQGPELLVQFQDESVVDDSQLPKDRFSAERLKGVDSTLKIQPAELGDSAMYLCASSPTGVYEQYFGPGTRLTVT.